The rows below give T cell receptor beta chains drawn from one sample of a study of cytomegalovirus exposure and HLA in healthy donors. Sequenced by immunoSEQ multiplex PCR; TCRdb stores in-frame clones only, minus some. The repertoire holds about 130,000 clones, with approximately 78% as singletons. Sequenced sample: PBMCs. The source is a human donor in good health. The conserved cysteine and the conserved F or W are not part of the CDR3 here.

cdr3_aa: SVASAEAF; v_call: TRBV29-1
cdr3_aa: ASSHRRAGVDTQY; v_call: TRBV11-1
cdr3_aa: ASSQAGVVGAF; v_call: TRBV4-3
cdr3_aa: ASSGWGSSNQPQH; v_call: TRBV25-1
cdr3_aa: ASSYGQGGPDTQY; v_call: TRBV6-5
cdr3_aa: AWSGLGTGANQPQH; v_call: TRBV30
cdr3_aa: ASRGDSRYSNQPQH; v_call: TRBV2
cdr3_aa: ASSEGGGSAYEQY; v_call: TRBV7-8
cdr3_aa: ASSLGADRVITEAF; v_call: TRBV28
cdr3_aa: SASSLEAF; v_call: TRBV20-1
cdr3_aa: AWRQSNQPQH; v_call: TRBV30
cdr3_aa: ASSGLTHNGYT; v_call: TRBV2
cdr3_aa: ASSLSGVQETQY; v_call: TRBV5-1
cdr3_aa: ASSRGQVNTEAF; v_call: TRBV7-9
cdr3_aa: ASSSDRGGEKLF; v_call: TRBV6-1
cdr3_aa: ASSESFAGVGAETQY; v_call: TRBV10-1
cdr3_aa: ASSYFGTGGNEQF; v_call: TRBV6-5
cdr3_aa: ASSSFTDSYSNQPQH; v_call: TRBV7-2
cdr3_aa: ASSLAAPYEQY; v_call: TRBV7-2
cdr3_aa: ASTRQGGEQY; v_call: TRBV2
cdr3_aa: ASSIVGSSSVEQY; v_call: TRBV19
cdr3_aa: ASSVGSGTGNTIY; v_call: TRBV9
cdr3_aa: ASFGDRGGDEQF; v_call: TRBV4-3
cdr3_aa: ASSISGSSYNEQF; v_call: TRBV19
cdr3_aa: ASSLRTGVKLF; v_call: TRBV5-4
cdr3_aa: ASSFGGNQPQH; v_call: TRBV5-6
cdr3_aa: ASSQRAGTEAF; v_call: TRBV7-3
cdr3_aa: ASIPSLAGYPFLPQH; v_call: TRBV19
cdr3_aa: ASSSRTVWRDTQY; v_call: TRBV7-6
cdr3_aa: ASSRTSGIFSNTGELF; v_call: TRBV2
cdr3_aa: AIWASGRGTEAF; v_call: TRBV19
cdr3_aa: ASSRLRGEQY; v_call: TRBV28
cdr3_aa: ASSKRRGQAF; v_call: TRBV21-1